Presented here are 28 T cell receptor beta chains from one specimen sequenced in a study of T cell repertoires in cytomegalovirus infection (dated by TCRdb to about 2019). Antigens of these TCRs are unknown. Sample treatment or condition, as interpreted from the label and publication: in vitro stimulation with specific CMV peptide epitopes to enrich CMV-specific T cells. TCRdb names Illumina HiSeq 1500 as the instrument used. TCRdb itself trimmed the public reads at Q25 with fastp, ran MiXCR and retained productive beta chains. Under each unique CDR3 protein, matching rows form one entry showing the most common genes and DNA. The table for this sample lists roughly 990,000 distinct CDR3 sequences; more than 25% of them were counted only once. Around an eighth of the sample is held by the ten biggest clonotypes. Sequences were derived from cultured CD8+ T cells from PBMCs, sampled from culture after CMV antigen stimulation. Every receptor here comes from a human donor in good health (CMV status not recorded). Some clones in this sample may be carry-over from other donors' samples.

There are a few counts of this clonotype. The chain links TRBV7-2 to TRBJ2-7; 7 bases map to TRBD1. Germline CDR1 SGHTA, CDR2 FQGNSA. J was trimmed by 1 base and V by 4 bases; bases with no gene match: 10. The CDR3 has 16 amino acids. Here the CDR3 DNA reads TGTGCCAGCAGCTACCTAGACAGGGATAAGTCCTACGAGCAGTACTTC. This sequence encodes CASSYLDRDKSYEQYF.

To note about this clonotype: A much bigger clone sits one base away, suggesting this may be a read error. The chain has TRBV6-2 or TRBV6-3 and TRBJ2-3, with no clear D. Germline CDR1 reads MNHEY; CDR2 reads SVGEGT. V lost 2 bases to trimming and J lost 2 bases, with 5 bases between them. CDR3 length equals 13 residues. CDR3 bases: TGTGCCAGCAGTTACGTGACCACAGATACGCAGTATTTT. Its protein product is CASSYVTTDTQYF.

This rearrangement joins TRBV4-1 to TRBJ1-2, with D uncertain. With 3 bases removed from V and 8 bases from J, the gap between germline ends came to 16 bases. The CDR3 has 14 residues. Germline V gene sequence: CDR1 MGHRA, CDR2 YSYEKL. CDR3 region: CASSQVRGGEGYTF. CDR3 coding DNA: TGCGCCAGCAGCCAGGTCCGAGGTGGTGAAGGCTACACCTTC.

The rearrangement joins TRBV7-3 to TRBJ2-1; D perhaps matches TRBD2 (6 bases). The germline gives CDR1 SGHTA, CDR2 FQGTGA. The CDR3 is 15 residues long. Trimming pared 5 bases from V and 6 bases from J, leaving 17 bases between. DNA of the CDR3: TGTGCCAGCAGCGAAAGAGGCAGGGAGGTCAATGAGCAGTTCTTC. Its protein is CASSERGREVNEQFF.

This chain's CDR3 is CASSRDRGEGANVLTF. CDR3 in DNA: TGTGCCAGCAGTCGTGACAGGGGGGAGGGGGCCAACGTCCTGACTTTC. The chain joins TRBV11-2 to TRBJ2-6, with 9 nucleotides matching TRBD1. Trimming at V came to 6 bases and at J to 4 bases, leaving 7 bases not matched to a gene. Germline V gives CDR1 SGHAT, CDR2 FQNNGV. The CDR3 extends over 16 amino acids.

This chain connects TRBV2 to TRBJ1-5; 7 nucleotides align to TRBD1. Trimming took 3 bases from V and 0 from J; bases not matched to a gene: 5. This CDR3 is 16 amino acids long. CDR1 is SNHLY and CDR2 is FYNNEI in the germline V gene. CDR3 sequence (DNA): TGTGCCAGCAGTGACTGGGGACAGCTTAGCAATCAGCCCCAGCATTTT. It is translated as CASSDWGQLSNQPQHF.

CDR3 amino acids: CASSTSRDRGLSPLHF. As DNA, the CDR3 is TGTGCCAGTAGTACCAGCCGGGACAGGGGGCTTTCACCCCTCCACTTT. The chain employs TRBV19 and TRBJ1-6; TRBD1 aligns across 12 bases. Germline V gene lookup returns CDR1 LNHDA and CDR2 SQIVND (reference sequence). The ends lost 4 bases at V and 9 bases at J; junction bases unmatched: 7. The CDR3 loop spans 16 amino acids. The full variable domain, rest sourced from reference TRBV19 and TRBJ1-6, is DGGITQSPKYLFRKEGQNVTLSCEQNLNHDAMYWYRQDPGQGLRLIYYSQIVNDFQKGDIAEGYSVSREKKESFPLTVTSAQKNPTAFYLCASSTSRDRGLSPLHFGNGTRLTVT.

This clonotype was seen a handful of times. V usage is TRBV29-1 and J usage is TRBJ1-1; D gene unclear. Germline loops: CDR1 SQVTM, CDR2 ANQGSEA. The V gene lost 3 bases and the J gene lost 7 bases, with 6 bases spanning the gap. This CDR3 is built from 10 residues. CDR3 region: CSVEVGEAFF. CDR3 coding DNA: TGCAGCGTTGAGGTTGGTGAAGCTTTCTTT. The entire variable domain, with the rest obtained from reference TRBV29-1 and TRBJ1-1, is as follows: SAVISQKPSRDICQRGTSLTIQCQVDSQVTMMFWYRQQPGQSLTLIATANQGSEATYESGFVIDKFPISRPNLTFSTLTVSNMSPEDSSIYLCSVEVGEAFFGQGTRLTVV.

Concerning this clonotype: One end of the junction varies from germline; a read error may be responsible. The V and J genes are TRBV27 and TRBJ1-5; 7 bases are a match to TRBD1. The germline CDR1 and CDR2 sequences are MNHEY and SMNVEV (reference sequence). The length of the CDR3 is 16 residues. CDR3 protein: CANSSQTGMSNQPQHF. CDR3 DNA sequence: TGTGCCAACAGTTCCCAGACAGGGATGTCGAATCAGCCCCAGCATTTT.

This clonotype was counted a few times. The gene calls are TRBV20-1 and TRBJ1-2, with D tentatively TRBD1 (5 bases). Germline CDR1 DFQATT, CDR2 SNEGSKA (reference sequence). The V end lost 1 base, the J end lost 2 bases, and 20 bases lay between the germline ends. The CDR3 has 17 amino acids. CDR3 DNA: TGCAGTGCTAGAGCCCTTCTTGGCCGGGACCTAAACTATGGCTACACCTTC. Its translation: CSARALLGRDLNYGYTF.

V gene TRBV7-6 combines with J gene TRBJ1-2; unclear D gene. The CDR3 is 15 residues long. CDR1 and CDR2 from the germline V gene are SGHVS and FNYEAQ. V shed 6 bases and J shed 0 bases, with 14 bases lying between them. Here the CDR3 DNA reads TGTGCCAGCAGGTCGGTGACATCAGCTAACTATGGCTACACCTTC. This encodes CASRSVTSANYGYTF. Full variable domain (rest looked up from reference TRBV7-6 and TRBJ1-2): GAGVSQSPRYKVTKRGQDVALRCDPISGHVSLYWYRQALGQGPEFLTYFNYEAQQDKSGLPNDRFSAERPEGSISTLTIQRTEQRDSAMYRCASRSVTSANYGYTFGSGTRLTVV.

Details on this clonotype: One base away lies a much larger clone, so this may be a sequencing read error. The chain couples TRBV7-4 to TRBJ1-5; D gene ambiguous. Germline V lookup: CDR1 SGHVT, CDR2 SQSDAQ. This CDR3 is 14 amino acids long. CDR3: CASSSTVGNRPQHF. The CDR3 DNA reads TGTGCCAGCAGCTCGACTGTGGGCAATCGGCCCCAGCATTTT.

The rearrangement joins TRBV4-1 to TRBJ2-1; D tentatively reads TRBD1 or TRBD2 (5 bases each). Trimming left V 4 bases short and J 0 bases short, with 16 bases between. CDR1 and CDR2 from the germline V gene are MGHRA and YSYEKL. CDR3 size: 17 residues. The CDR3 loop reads CASSLTPGRSSYNEQFF. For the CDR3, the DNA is TGCGCCAGCAGCCTCACCCCGGGACGTAGCTCCTACAATGAGCAGTTCTTC.

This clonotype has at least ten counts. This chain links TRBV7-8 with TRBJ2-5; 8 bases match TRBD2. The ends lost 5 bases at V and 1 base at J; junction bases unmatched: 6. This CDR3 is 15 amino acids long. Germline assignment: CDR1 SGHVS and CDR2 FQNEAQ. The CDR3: CASSHIGLAQETQYF. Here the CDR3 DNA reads TGTGCCAGCAGCCATATCGGACTAGCCCAAGAGACCCAGTACTTC.

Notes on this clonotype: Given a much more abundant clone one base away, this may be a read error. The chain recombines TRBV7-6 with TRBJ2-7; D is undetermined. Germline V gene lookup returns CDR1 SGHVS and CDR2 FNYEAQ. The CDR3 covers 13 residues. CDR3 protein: CASSLNTAYEQHF. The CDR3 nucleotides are TGTGCCAGCAGCTTAAATACCGCCTACGAGCAGCACTTC.

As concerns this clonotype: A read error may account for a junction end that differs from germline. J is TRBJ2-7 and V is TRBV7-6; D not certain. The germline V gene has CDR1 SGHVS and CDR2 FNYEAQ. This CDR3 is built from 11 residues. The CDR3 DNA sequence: TGTGCCAGCAGCTCCGAATCAAGCTGGTCGTTC. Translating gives CASSSESSWSF. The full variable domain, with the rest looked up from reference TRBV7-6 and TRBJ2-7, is GAGVSQSPRYKVTKRGQDVALRCDPISGHVSLYWYRQALGQGPEFLTYFNYEAQQDKSGLPNDRFSAERPEGSISTLTIQRTEQRDSAMYRCASSSESSWSFGPGTRLTVT.

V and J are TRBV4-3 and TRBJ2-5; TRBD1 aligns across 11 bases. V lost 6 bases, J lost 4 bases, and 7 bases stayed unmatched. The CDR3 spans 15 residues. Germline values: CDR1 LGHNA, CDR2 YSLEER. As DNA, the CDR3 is TGCGCCAGCAGTCCGGGACAGGGGGTTACAGAGACCCAGTACTTC. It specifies CASSPGQGVTETQYF.

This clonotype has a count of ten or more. The CDR3 DNA reads as TGTGCCAGCAGTACTTTAGTCAGCTCTGGAAACACCATATATTTT. It yields the protein CASSTLVSSGNTIYF. V is TRBV12-3 or TRBV12-4 and J is TRBJ1-3; D not certain. The CDR3 totals 15 residues. Trimming stripped 5 bases from V and 0 bases from J, with 11 bases between.

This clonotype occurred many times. CDR3 region: CASSNDRGPDTEAFF. The CDR3 DNA sequence: TGTGCCAGCAGCAATGACAGGGGGCCGGACACTGAAGCTTTCTTT. The rearrangement links TRBV7-3 to TRBJ1-1; 10 nucleotides line up with TRBD1. With V trimmed by 5 bases and J by 3 bases, 6 bases remained unmatched. Germline V lookup: CDR1 SGHTA, CDR2 FQGTGA. The CDR3 loop spans 15 amino acids.

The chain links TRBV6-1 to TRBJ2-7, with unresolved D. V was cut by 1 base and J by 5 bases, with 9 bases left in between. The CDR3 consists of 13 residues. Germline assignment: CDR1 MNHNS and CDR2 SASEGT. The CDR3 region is CASSEVRADEQYF. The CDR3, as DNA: TGTGCCAGCAGTGAAGTAAGAGCCGACGAGCAGTACTTC.

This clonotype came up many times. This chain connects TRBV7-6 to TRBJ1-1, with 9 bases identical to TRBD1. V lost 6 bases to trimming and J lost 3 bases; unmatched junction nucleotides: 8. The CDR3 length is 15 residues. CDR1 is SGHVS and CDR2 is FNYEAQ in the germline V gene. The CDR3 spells CASRDTGQGDTEAFF. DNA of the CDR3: TGTGCCAGCAGAGATACGGGACAGGGAGACACTGAAGCTTTCTTT.

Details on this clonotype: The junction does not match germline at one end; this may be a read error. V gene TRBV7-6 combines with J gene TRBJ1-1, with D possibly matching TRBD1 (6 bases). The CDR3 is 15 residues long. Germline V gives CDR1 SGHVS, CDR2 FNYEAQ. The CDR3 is CASSPNRAQDTEAFF. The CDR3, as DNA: TGTGCTAGCAGCCCCAACAGGGCGCAGGACACTGAAGCTTTCTTT.

CDR3 region: CASSLVREDYTF. CDR3 bases: TGTGCCAGCAGCTTAGTTAGGGAGGACTACACCTTC. The chain has TRBV7-4 and TRBJ1-2; no clear D. CDR1 is SGHVT and CDR2 is SQSDAQ in the germline V gene. The CDR3 length is 12 residues. Trimming removed 1 base at V and 10 bases at J, with 10 bases between.

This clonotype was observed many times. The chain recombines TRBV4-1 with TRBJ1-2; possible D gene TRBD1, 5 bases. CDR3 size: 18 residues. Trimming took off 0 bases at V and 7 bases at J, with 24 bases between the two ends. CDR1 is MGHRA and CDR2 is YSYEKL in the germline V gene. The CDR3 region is CASSQEEGRARVLGGYTF. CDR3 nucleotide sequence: TGCGCCAGCAGCCAAGAGGAAGGTCGGGCCAGGGTCCTTGGTGGCTACACCTTC.

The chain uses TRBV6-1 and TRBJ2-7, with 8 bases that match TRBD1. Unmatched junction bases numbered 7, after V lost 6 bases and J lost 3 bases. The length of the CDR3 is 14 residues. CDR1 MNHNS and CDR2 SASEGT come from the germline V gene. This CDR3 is CASRPGGPLYEQYV. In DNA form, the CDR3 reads TGTGCCAGCAGACCAGGGGGCCCCCTCTACGAGCAGTACGTC.

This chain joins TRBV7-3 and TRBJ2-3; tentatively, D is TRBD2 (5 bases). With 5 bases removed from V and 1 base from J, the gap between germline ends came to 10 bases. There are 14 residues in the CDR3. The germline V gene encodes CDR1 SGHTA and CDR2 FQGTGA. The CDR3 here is CASSAMEGTDTQYF. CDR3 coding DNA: TGTGCCAGCAGCGCTATGGAGGGCACAGATACGCAGTATTTT. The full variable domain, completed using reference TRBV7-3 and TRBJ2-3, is GAGVSQTPSNKVTEKGKYVELRCDPISGHTALYWYRQSLGQGPEFLIYFQGTGAADDSGLPNDRFFAVRPEGSVSTLKIQRTERGDSAVYLCASSAMEGTDTQYFGPGTRLTVL.

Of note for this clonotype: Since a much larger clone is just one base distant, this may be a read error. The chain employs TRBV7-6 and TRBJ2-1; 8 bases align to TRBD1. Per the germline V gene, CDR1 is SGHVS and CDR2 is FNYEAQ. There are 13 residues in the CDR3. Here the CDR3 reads CANSSTGVDEQFF. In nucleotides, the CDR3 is TGTGCCAACAGCTCGACAGGGGTGGATGAGCAGTTCTTC.

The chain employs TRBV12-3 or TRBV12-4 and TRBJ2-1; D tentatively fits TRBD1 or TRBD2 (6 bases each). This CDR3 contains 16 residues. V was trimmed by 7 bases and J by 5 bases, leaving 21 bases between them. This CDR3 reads CASNIWGASNDNEQFF. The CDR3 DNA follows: TGTGCCAGCAACATTTGGGGGGCATCTAACGACAATGAGCAGTTCTTC.